A selection of T cell receptor beta chains follows, all from one sample in a study of T cells in Graves' hyperthyroidism and ophthalmopathy. TCRdb re-called the multiplex PCR reads through MiXCR, storing one row per CDR3 protein. The sample has 490,000 or so distinct CDR3 sequences, approximately 22% seen once. Sequenced material: blood. These receptor sequences come from a woman in her 70s with Graves' ophthalmopathy. Each CDR3 is given with its conserved first and last residue. Fields, in order: V gene, D gene, J gene, clone size, CDR3 protein, CDR3 DNA. D genes are given only for firm matches. Clone sizes are given selectively: once, few, many, or a class where the clone is expanded.

TRBV7-3	TRBD1	TRBJ2-1	few	CASSPGTGWINEQFF	TGTGCCAGCAGCCCTGGGACAGGGTGGATCAATGAGCAGTTCTTC
TRBV18	-	TRBJ1-1	-	CASSPLVTEAFF	TGTGCCAGCTCACCCTTAGTCACTGAAGCTTTCTTT
TRBV6-5	-	TRBJ1-1	-	CASSYLTGSTEAFF	TGTGCCAGCAGTTACCTCACAGGGTCGACTGAAGCTTTCTTT
TRBV10-3	TRBD1	TRBJ1-1	-	CAINGQGEVTEAFF	TGTGCCATCAACGGACAGGGGGAGGTCACTGAAGCTTTCTTT
TRBV10-2	TRBD2	TRBJ2-3	few	CASSGVGGMKDTQYF	TGCGCCAGCAGTGGAGTGGGAGGGATGAAGGATACGCAGTATTTT
TRBV20-1	-	TRBJ1-6	-	CSARVTGSSYNSPLHF	TGCAGTGCTAGAGTGACGGGGAGCTCCTATAATTCACCCCTCCACTTT
TRBV27	TRBD2	TRBJ2-1	once	CASSLMRAGGPHNEQFF	TGTGCCAGCAGTTTAATGCGAGCGGGAGGGCCCCACAATGAGCAGTTCTTC
TRBV6-5	TRBD1	TRBJ2-7	-	CASSSDRASYEQYF	TGTGCCAGCAGTTCCGACAGGGCCTCCTACGAGCAGTACTTC
TRBV19	-	TRBJ2-2	few	CASSQDRGGTGELFF	TGTGCCAGTAGCCAAGACAGGGGAGGGACCGGGGAGCTGTTTTTT
TRBV10-3	TRBD1	TRBJ1-2	-	CAIKGTGGNYGYTF	TGTGCCATCAAGGGGACAGGGGGGAACTATGGCTACACCTTC
TRBV28	TRBD1	TRBJ1-1	many	CASRSGQKAFF	TGTGCCAGCAGATCGGGACAGAAAGCTTTCTTT
TRBV27	-	TRBJ1-1	-	CASTSSGDTEAFF	TGTGCCAGCACCTCCTCGGGGGACACTGAAGCTTTCTTT
TRBV9	TRBD2	TRBJ2-3	-	CASSVSGGAGISTDTQYF	TGTGCCAGCAGCGTCTCCGGAGGAGCGGGGATTAGCACAGATACGCAGTATTTT
TRBV12-3/TRBV12-4	TRBD2	TRBJ2-2	many	CASSLSTSGNTGELFF	TGTGCCAGCAGTTTAAGTACTAGCGGGAACACCGGGGAGCTGTTTTTT
TRBV5-1	-	TRBJ2-2	-	CASSLTSQTGELFF	TGCGCCAGCAGCTTGACGTCCCAAACCGGGGAGCTGTTTTTT
TRBV27	TRBD2	TRBJ2-7	-	CASGRLAGGYEQYF	TGTGCCAGCGGGCGACTAGCGGGAGGATACGAGCAGTACTTC
TRBV30	-	TRBJ2-3	-	CAWSSGADTQYF	TGTGCCTGGTCGTCGGGAGCAGATACGCAGTATTTT
TRBV5-1	TRBD2	TRBJ2-5	-	CASSLVGTSGRARYF	TGCGCCAGCAGCTTGGTGGGGACTAGCGGGAGGGCCCGGTACTTC
TRBV12-3/TRBV12-4	-	TRBJ1-2	-	CASSLLRGARDGYTF	TGTGCCAGCAGTTTATTGCGGGGCGCGAGGGATGGCTACACCTTC
TRBV2	TRBD2	TRBJ2-1	-	CASSPQGSGRAPFTDEQFF	TGTGCCAGCAGTCCCCAGGGTAGCGGGAGGGCCCCGTTCACAGATGAGCAGTTCTTC
TRBV12-3/TRBV12-4	-	TRBJ2-3	many	CASSLFGGTTDTQYF	TGTGCCAGCAGCCTCTTCGGCGGGACCACAGATACGCAGTATTTT
TRBV28	-	TRBJ1-1	few	CASSDTNTEAFF	TGTGCCAGCAGTGACACGAACACTGAAGCTTTCTTT
TRBV20-1	-	TRBJ2-7	-	CSAARDGGSRYEQYF	TGCAGTGCGGCCCGGGACGGTGGAAGTCGCTACGAGCAGTACTTC
TRBV5-1	-	TRBJ2-5	-	CASANALGTRRTQYF	TGCGCCAGCGCCAACGCCCTCGGGACAAGAAGGACCCAGTACTTC
TRBV7-9	-	TRBJ2-3	-	CASSLAQATQYF	TGTGCCAGCAGCTTAGCTCAGGCCACGCAGTATTTT
TRBV5-1	-	TRBJ1-1	few	CASSQLLPNTEAFF	TGCGCCAGCAGCCAACTACTCCCAAACACTGAAGCTTTCTTT
TRBV28	TRBD1	TRBJ1-2	many	CASDSRQGNGYTF	TGTGCCAGCGACTCTAGACAGGGAAATGGCTACACCTTC
TRBV12-3/TRBV12-4	-	TRBJ1-1	many	CASRPMGNTEAFF	TGTGCCAGCAGGCCGATGGGGAACACTGAAGCTTTCTTT
TRBV24-1	-	TRBJ1-5	few	CATKRGSNQPQHF	TGTGCCACCAAGCGGGGGAGCAATCAGCCCCAGCATTTT
TRBV6-1	-	TRBJ1-2	few	CASSVLGYGYTF	TGTGCCAGCAGCGTGCTTGGCTATGGCTACACCTTC
TRBV18	TRBD1	TRBJ2-3	once	CASSPPHRGQTDTQYF	TGTGCCAGCTCACCACCTCATCGGGGACAGACAGATACGCAGTATTTT
TRBV10-3	-	TRBJ1-5	few	CAISEGPGAGNQPQHF	TGTGCCATCAGTGAGGGTCCGGGGGCCGGCAATCAGCCCCAGCATTTT
TRBV6-1	-	TRBJ1-1	many	CASSRTGTNTEAFF	TGTGCCAGCAGCAGGACCGGGACGAACACTGAAGCTTTCTTT
TRBV11-3	TRBD2	TRBJ2-1	-	CASSGLAYNEQFF	TGTGCCAGCAGCGGACTAGCCTACAATGAGCAGTTCTTC
TRBV20-1	-	TRBJ1-1	few	CSARDDTGNTEAFF	TGCAGTGCTAGAGATGATACAGGGAACACTGAAGCTTTCTTT
TRBV12-3/TRBV12-4	-	TRBJ2-3	-	CASSYAAAGTSTDTQYF	TGCGCCAGCAGCTACGCCGCGGCGGGAACTAGCACAGATACGCAGTATTTT
TRBV5-4	TRBD1	TRBJ2-7	-	CASSSKPGQASYEQYF	TGTGCCAGCAGCTCAAAACCGGGACAGGCCTCCTACGAGCAGTACTTC
TRBV6-2/TRBV6-3	TRBD2	TRBJ2-2	-	CASNDGLDHTGELFF	TGTGCCAGCAACGACGGACTAGATCACACCGGGGAGCTGTTTTTT
TRBV6-5	-	TRBJ1-4	-	CASSSGTLREELFF	TGTGCCAGCAGTTCCGGGACACTGAGGGAAGAACTGTTTTTT
TRBV7-9	TRBD1	TRBJ1-6	few	CASSLRDSVNSPLHF	TGTGCCAGCAGCTTAAGGGACAGTGTTAATTCACCCCTCCACTTT
TRBV12-5	-	TRBJ1-2	-	CASGLVLGRGPHGYTF	TGTGCTAGTGGTTTGGTCCTTGGCCGGGGGCCCCATGGCTACACCTTC
TRBV5-5	-	TRBJ1-1	-	CASSFPPGPNTEAFF	TGTGCCAGCAGCTTCCCGCCAGGGCCGAACACTGAAGCTTTCTTT
TRBV25-1	TRBD1	TRBJ1-6	-	CASRQGVGSPLHF	TGTGCCAGCAGACAGGGGGTAGGTTCACCCCTCCACTTT
TRBV4-3	-	TRBJ2-3	few	CASSQAPSGGTDTQYF	TGCGCCAGCAGCCAAGCACCTTCGGGGGGCACAGATACGCAGTATTTT
TRBV10-2	-	TRBJ1-4	-	CASSETRDEKLFF	TGCGCCAGCAGTGAGACACGGGATGAAAAACTGTTTTTT
TRBV12-3/TRBV12-4	-	TRBJ2-7	few	CASRRTRGSGIVSYEQYF	TGTGCCAGCAGACGGACTCGGGGCTCGGGGATAGTCTCCTACGAGCAGTACTTC
TRBV27	-	TRBJ1-2	many	CASRTLGAYGYTF	TGTGCCAGCCGTACGCTAGGGGCGTATGGCTACACCTTC
TRBV30	TRBD2	TRBJ2-1	few	CAWEAGRVHEQFF	TGTGCCTGGGAGGCCGGGAGGGTGCATGAGCAGTTCTTC
TRBV10-2	TRBD2	TRBJ2-4	-	CASRIGTSGILAKNIQYF	TGCGCCAGCAGGATTGGGACTAGCGGAATCCTAGCCAAAAACATTCAGTACTTC
TRBV19	-	TRBJ1-3	-	CASSITGAVSGNTIYF	TGTGCCAGTAGTATTACGGGGGCTGTATCTGGAAACACCATATATTTT
TRBV6-2/TRBV6-3	TRBD2	TRBJ2-3	many	CASSISSGGSTDTQYF	TGTGCCAGCAGTATATCCTCGGGGGGAAGCACAGATACGCAGTATTTT
TRBV6-2/TRBV6-3	-	TRBJ1-1	many	CASSDRPFEAFF	TGTGCCAGCAGTGACCGCCCCTTTGAAGCTTTCTTT
TRBV6-1	-	TRBJ2-7	many	CASSGRGFYYEQYF	TGTGCCAGCAGTGGGAGAGGGTTCTACTACGAGCAGTACTTC